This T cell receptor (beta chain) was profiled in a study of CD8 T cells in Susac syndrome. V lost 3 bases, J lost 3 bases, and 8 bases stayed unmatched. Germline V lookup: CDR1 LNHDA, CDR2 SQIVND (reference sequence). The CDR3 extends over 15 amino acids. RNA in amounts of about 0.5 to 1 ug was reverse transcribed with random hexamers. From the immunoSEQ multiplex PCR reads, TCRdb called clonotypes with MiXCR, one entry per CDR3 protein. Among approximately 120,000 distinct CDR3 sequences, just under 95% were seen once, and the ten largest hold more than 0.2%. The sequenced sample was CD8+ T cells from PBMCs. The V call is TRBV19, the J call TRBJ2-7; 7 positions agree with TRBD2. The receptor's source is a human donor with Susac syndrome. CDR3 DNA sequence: TGTGCCAGTAGTATTTCTGGGGAGGGGCACTACGAGCAGTACTTC. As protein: CASSISGEGHYEQYF.